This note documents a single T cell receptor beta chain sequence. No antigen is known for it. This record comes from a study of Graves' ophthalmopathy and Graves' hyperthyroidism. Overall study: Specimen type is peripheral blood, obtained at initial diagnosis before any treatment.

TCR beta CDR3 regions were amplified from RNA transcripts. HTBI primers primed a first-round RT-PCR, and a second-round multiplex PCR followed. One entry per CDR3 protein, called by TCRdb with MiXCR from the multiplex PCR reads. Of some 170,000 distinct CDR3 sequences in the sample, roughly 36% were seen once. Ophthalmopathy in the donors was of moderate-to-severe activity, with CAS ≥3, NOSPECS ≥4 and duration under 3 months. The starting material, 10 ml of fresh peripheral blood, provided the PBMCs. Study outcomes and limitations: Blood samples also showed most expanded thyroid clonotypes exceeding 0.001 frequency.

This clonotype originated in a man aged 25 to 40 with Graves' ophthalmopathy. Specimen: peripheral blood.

The CDR3 loop reads CASSSGALSGGAYEQYF. CDR3 DNA sequence: TGTGCCAGCAGTTCTGGGGCCCTTAGCGGGGGGGCCTACGAGCAGTACTTC. The chain couples TRBV28 to TRBJ2-7; 11 bases line up with TRBD2. Losses at the gene ends were 4 bases for V and 2 bases for J; bases not matched to a gene: 10. CDR1 is MDHEN and CDR2 is SYDVKM in the germline V gene. CDR3 length: 17 residues.